One and the same sample provided the 5 T cell receptor beta chains below, sequenced in a study of cytomegalovirus exposure and HLA in healthy donors. 13 Jbeta primers and 60 Vbeta primers were used for the PCR. Sequencing used immunoSEQ multiplex PCR; TCRdb keeps in-frame clones, though not all of them. This sample contains 95,000 to 150,000 clones. Sequenced input: PBMCs. Source of these receptors: a man aged 18 to 29 in good health and CMV-seronegative.

V usage is TRBV14 and J usage is TRBJ1-4; D uncertain. Germline CDR1 reads SGHDN; CDR2 reads FVKESK. The CDR3 has 12 residues. Trimming removed 3 bases at V and 5 bases at J, with 4 bases between. For the CDR3, the DNA is TGTGCCAGCAGCCACTCCAATGAAAAACTGTTTTTT. Encoded protein: CASSHSNEKLFF.

This chain joins TRBV30 and TRBJ2-5; 8 nucleotides match TRBD1. The V segment lost 3 bases and the J segment 8 bases; nucleotides outside the gene matches: 2. The CDR3 is made up of 11 amino acids. In germline, CDR1 is GTSNPN, CDR2 SVGIG (reference sequence). CDR3 nucleotide sequence: TGTGCCTGGAGACAGGGGGGAACCCAGTACTTC. It is translated as CAWRQGGTQYF.

The chain has TRBV5-6 and TRBJ1-2, with TRBD1 matching over 8 bases. The CDR3 consists of 17 residues. The germline V gene has CDR1 SGHDT and CDR2 YYEEEE. The V gene end was trimmed by 4 bases and the J gene end by 6 bases; junction bases not matched to a gene: 17. CDR3 coding DNA: TGTGCCAGCAGCCTTGGGGACAGGAGGGTTGGGGCTGATGGCTACACCTTC. Its translation is CASSLGDRRVGADGYTF.

The CDR3 DNA reads TGCGCCAGCAGCTTGAGACCGGGACAGGGGGCCACTAATGAAAAACTGTTTTTT. Translation: CASSLRPGQGATNEKLFF. The chain has TRBV5-1 and TRBJ1-4; 12 bases agree with TRBD1. V shed 1 base, J shed 2 bases, and the junction held 6 bases outside the gene matches. The CDR3 runs to 18 residues. Germline CDR1 and CDR2: SGHRS and YFSETQ.

The J gene is TRBJ2-3, the V gene TRBV29-1; TRBD1 is a possible D gene (6 bases). The length of the CDR3 is 14 residues. V shed 7 bases and J shed 0 bases, with 14 bases lying between them. From germline, CDR1 is SQVTM and CDR2 ANQGSEA. This chain's CDR3 is CSAGTPSSTDTQYF. The CDR3 nucleotides read TGCAGCGCCGGGACACCTTCTAGCACAGATACGCAGTATTTT.